The next 25 T cell receptor beta chains were all read from a single sample in a study of T cell clonotyping in hematopoietic cell transplantation. Assay used: immunoSEQ multiplex PCR; TCRdb lists only in-frame clones, some missing. Of about 8,700 clones in the sample, approximately 85% were seen once. The sample was PBMCs, taken 180 days after allogeneic stem cell transplant. The receptors here all came from a female patient younger than 45 who had an allogeneic stem cell transplant, so the T cells may come from the graft donor. Some clones in this sample may be carry-over from other donors' samples.

This sequence joins TRBV2 and TRBJ1-2; weak D call: TRBD1 (6 bases). V lost 7 bases to trimming and J lost 4 bases, with 16 bases between them. The germline V gene encodes CDR1 SNHLY and CDR2 FYNNEI. The CDR3 spans 14 residues. CDR3 sequence reads: CASNPGGTLYGYTF. CDR3 nucleotides: TGTGCCAGCAATCCCGGTGGGACACTCTATGGCTACACCTTC.

The chain employs TRBV5-1 and TRBJ2-7; TRBD1 agrees at 7 bases. The length of the CDR3 is 15 residues. The germline V gene has CDR1 SGHRS and CDR2 YFSETQ. J lost 7 bases, V lost 6 bases, and 16 bases had no gene match. CDR3 in DNA: TGCGCCAGCAAAGTGGGGTTGGACAGGTCTCGAGAGCAGTACTTC. Translating gives CASKVGLDRSREQYF.

The chain carries TRBV6-6 and TRBJ2-3; TRBD1 might be the D (5 bases). Germline loops: CDR1 MNHNY, CDR2 SVGAGI (reference sequence). The CDR3 has 14 amino acids. V was clipped by 7 bases and J by 2 bases, with 13 bases between them. CDR3 residues: CASTIGGATDTQYF. The CDR3 nucleotides are TGTGCCAGCACCATCGGTGGGGCCACAGATACGCAGTATTTT.

The chain combines TRBV29-1 with TRBJ1-2; no reliable D call. CDR1 and CDR2 from the germline V gene are SQVTM and ANQGSEA. The CDR3 totals 13 residues. V was cut by 0 bases and J by 8 bases, with 13 bases left in between. The CDR3 DNA reads as TGCAGCGTTGAAGAGATGGGCGATTGGGGCTACACCTTC. This sequence encodes CSVEEMGDWGYTF.

J is TRBJ2-2 and V is TRBV5-1, with 7 bases lining up with TRBD1. The ends lost 0 bases at V and 6 bases at J; junction bases unmatched: 8. The CDR3 totals 16 residues. Germline assignment: CDR1 SGHRS and CDR2 YFSETQ. In DNA form, the CDR3 reads TGCGCCAGCAGCTTGGCGACAGGGAAAGGAGCCGGGGAGCTGTTTTTT. Its translation: CASSLATGKGAGELFF.

This chain joins TRBV30 and TRBJ1-6; possible D gene TRBD1, 6 bases. CDR3 length equals 12 residues. Germline CDR1 is GTSNPN and CDR2 is SVGIG (reference sequence). V lost 6 bases to trimming and J lost 6 bases, with 9 bases between them. The CDR3 reads CACDRTNSPLHF. In DNA form, the CDR3 reads TGTGCCTGCGACAGGACTAATTCACCCCTCCACTTT.

The CDR3 region is CASSTVGSGGADYEQYF. The CDR3, as DNA: TGTGCCAGCAGTACCGTTGGTAGCGGGGGGGCAGACTACGAGCAGTACTTC. The chain recombines TRBV2 with TRBJ2-7; 11 bases align to TRBD2. The germline V gene encodes CDR1 SNHLY and CDR2 FYNNEI. V was pared by 5 bases and J by 3 bases, with 12 bases of the junction left unmatched. The CDR3 covers 17 residues.

The chain recombines TRBV6-1 with TRBJ1-2; TRBD1 matches 9 bases. V lost 8 bases, J lost 6 bases, and 10 bases stayed unmatched. The CDR3 sequence is 14 residues long. Germline V lookup: CDR1 MNHNS, CDR2 SASEGT. For the CDR3, the DNA is TGTGCCAGCCTTCACAGGGGGCGCCCTCATGGCTACACCTTC. Translation gives CASLHRGRPHGYTF.

The V call is TRBV25-1, the J call TRBJ2-1, with a possible D match to TRBD2 (6 bases). The CDR3 has 14 amino acids. Trimming took 2 bases from V and 4 from J, leaving 9 bases between them. Per the germline V gene, CDR1 is MGHDK and CDR2 is SYGVNS. The CDR3 DNA reads TGTGCCAGCAGTGAAACCGGGGGATACAATGAGCAGTTCTTC. This translates into CASSETGGYNEQFF.

The chain carries TRBV29-1 and TRBJ1-1, with D uncertain. Germline V lookup: CDR1 SQVTM, CDR2 ANQGSEA. The CDR3 runs 10 residues. Trimming shortened V by 6 bases and J by 3 bases, and 5 bases separated the two germline ends. The CDR3 protein is CSVAHTEAFF. CDR3 DNA: TGCAGCGTGGCCCACACTGAAGCTTTCTTT.

V and J are TRBV6-5 and TRBJ1-1, with TRBD1 matching 7 bases. In germline, CDR1 is MNHEY, CDR2 SVGAGI. The CDR3 covers 15 residues. J lost 2 bases, V lost 1 base, and 4 bases had no gene match. The CDR3 DNA is TGTGCCAGCAGTTACTTAGGGACAGCCAACACTGAAGCTTTCTTT. This encodes CASSYLGTANTEAFF.

This chain joins TRBV6-5 and TRBJ2-3; TRBD2 matches at 8 bases. The CDR3 consists of 16 residues. Germline V gene lookup returns CDR1 MNHEY and CDR2 SVGAGI. Trimming at V came to 2 bases and at J to 3 bases, leaving 7 bases not matched to a gene. The chain's CDR3 is CASSYLSGGLTDTQYF. As DNA, the CDR3 is TGTGCCAGCAGTTACCTCAGCGGGGGCCTAACAGATACGCAGTATTTT.

The chain combines TRBV7-9 with TRBJ1-1; no definite D call. V lost 1 base and J 4 bases, leaving 10 bases between the germline ends. CDR1 is SEHNR and CDR2 is FQNEAQ in the germline V gene (reference sequence). This CDR3 contains 14 residues. The chain's CDR3 is CASSLVTALTEAFF. The DNA for the CDR3 is TGTGCCAGCAGCTTAGTCACGGCCCTCACTGAAGCTTTCTTT.

The J gene is TRBJ2-5, the V gene TRBV5-6; no reliable D call. V was pared by 3 bases and J by 1 base, with 16 bases between. Germline assignment: CDR1 SGHDT and CDR2 YYEEEE. There are 16 residues in the CDR3. The CDR3 DNA is TGTGCCAGCAGCTCCCCAGGCAGTAGTAGCCAAGAGACCCAGTACTTC. This encodes CASSSPGSSSQETQYF.

The J gene is TRBJ2-7, the V gene TRBV28, with TRBD1 identical over 7 bases. Looked up from germline, CDR1 is MDHEN and CDR2 is SYDVKM. The CDR3 extends over 14 amino acids. The V and J ends lost 6 bases and 3 bases, in that order; junction bases with no gene match: 8. CDR3 DNA: TGTGCCAGCAGATCGACAGGGATGTTCTACGAGCAGTACTTC. Its translation: CASRSTGMFYEQYF.

V gene TRBV9 combines with J gene TRBJ2-7, with 8 bases fitting TRBD1. This CDR3 spans 15 amino acids. Germline CDR1 is SGDLS and CDR2 is YYNGEE. V dropped 4 bases and J dropped 6; count of bases not matched to a gene: 12. The CDR3 region is CASSSGAGQGFEQYF. CDR3 DNA sequence: TGTGCCAGCAGCTCCGGGGCCGGACAGGGCTTCGAGCAGTACTTC.

The CDR3, as DNA: TGTGCCAGCAGCCCCGAGCCAGGGGGCAACTATGGCTACACCTTC. Translated, it gives CASSPEPGGNYGYTF. V gene TRBV7-2 combines with J gene TRBJ1-2; 8 positions agree with TRBD1. In germline, CDR1 is SGHTA, CDR2 FQGNSA. The CDR3 sequence is 15 residues long. Unmatched junction bases numbered 7, after V lost 5 bases and J lost 2 bases.

This chain connects TRBV5-1 to TRBJ1-6, with 7 bases matching TRBD1. Trimming removed 4 bases from V and 12 bases from J; junction bases left unmatched: 10. Germline V gene sequence: CDR1 SGHRS, CDR2 YFSETQ. There are 14 residues in the CDR3. This CDR3 reads CASSGGTETVPLHF. The CDR3, as DNA: TGCGCCAGCAGCGGGGGGACAGAGACTGTACCCCTCCACTTT.

This rearrangement joins TRBV28 to TRBJ1-2; D gene uncertain. The germline V and J ends were trimmed by 6 bases and 5 bases, with 13 bases remaining between them. The CDR3 covers 13 residues. Germline loops: CDR1 MDHEN, CDR2 SYDVKM. CDR3 region: CASSPSLGYGYTF. As DNA, the CDR3 is TGTGCCAGCAGCCCCTCCTTGGGGTATGGCTACACCTTC.

The V gene is TRBV7-8, the J gene TRBJ2-1, with TRBD2 identical over 9 bases. The CDR3 runs 15 residues. Germline V gene sequence: CDR1 SGHVS, CDR2 FQNEAQ. V dropped 3 bases and J dropped 6; count of bases not matched to a gene: 6. The CDR3 loop reads CASSLGASGTNEQFF. CDR3 bases: TGTGCCAGCAGCTTGGGGGCTAGCGGGACCAATGAGCAGTTCTTC.

The J gene is TRBJ1-1, the V gene TRBV9, with no clear D. Germline lookup yields CDR1 SGDLS and CDR2 YYNGEE. The CDR3 covers 13 residues. The ends were cut back, 0 bases at V and 9 bases at J, with 12 bases in the middle. The CDR3 loop reads CASSVDTYGQAFF. The DNA of the CDR3 is TGTGCCAGCAGCGTAGATACCTACGGGCAAGCTTTCTTT.

This clone was found once. The gene calls are TRBV30 and TRBJ1-2; D gene uncertain. The CDR3 is 13 residues long. The germline V gene has CDR1 GTSNPN and CDR2 SVGIG (reference sequence). V was trimmed by 0 bases and J by 4 bases, leaving 9 bases between them. CDR3 sequence reads: CAWSVRLGYGYTF. For the CDR3, the DNA is TGTGCCTGGAGTGTACGGCTCGGCTATGGCTACACCTTC.

The CDR3 nucleotides are TGTGCCAGCTCACCAAGGGGCCTGGATCAGCCCCAGCATTTT. Translation gives CASSPRGLDQPQHF. V gene TRBV18 combines with J gene TRBJ1-5; possibly TRBD1 for D (5 bases). CDR1 and CDR2 from the germline V gene are KGHSH and LQKENI. The germline V and J ends were trimmed by 2 bases and 5 bases, with 10 bases remaining between them. The CDR3 totals 14 residues.

J is TRBJ1-4 and V is TRBV6-6, with unresolved D. V dropped 4 bases and J dropped 7 bases, with 4 bases sitting between them. The CDR3 loop spans 11 amino acids. Germline V gene lookup returns CDR1 MNHNY and CDR2 SVGAGI (reference sequence). The CDR3 region is CASSSSEKLFF. CDR3 DNA: TGTGCCAGCAGTTCATCTGAAAAACTGTTTTTT.

The chain couples TRBV2 to TRBJ1-2, with D unclear. V gave up 9 bases and J gave up 4 bases, with 21 bases separating them. The CDR3 runs 15 residues. In germline, CDR1 is SNHLY, CDR2 FYNNEI. CDR3 DNA: TGTGCCAGTTCCCCACAGAGGGAGTTGATCTATGGCTACACCTTC. It codes for CASSPQRELIYGYTF.